The rows below give T cell receptor beta chains drawn from one sample of a study of cytomegalovirus exposure and HLA in healthy donors. The assay was immunoSEQ multiplex PCR, and TCRdb's table has in-frame clones only and misses some. Here the sample spans about 84,000 clones, around 66% being singletons. Sequencing used PBMCs. The receptors originated from a woman between 35 and 50 years old in good health and CMV-seropositive. Both conserved end residues are part of each CDR3. The D gene is left open where the match is weak. Clone size is given for some rows only: seen once, a few or many times, or a class if the clone is expanded.

NA	TRBJ2-5	TRBV25-1	NA	TGTGCCAGCAGTGAATACCCGAAAACAGACATTCAAGAGACCCAGTACTTC	CASSEYPKTDIQETQYF
NA	TRBJ1-2	TRBV20-1	NA	TGCAGTGCTACAGGGTTATCCGGCTACACCTTC	CSATGLSGYTF
NA	TRBJ2-7	TRBV11-2	NA	TGTGCCAGCAGCTTCGAAAGCCTCTCCTACGAGCAGTACTTC	CASSFESLSYEQYF
NA	TRBJ1-2	TRBV5-5	few	TGTGCCAGCAGCAGGAGGGGACTCACTTATGGCTACACCTTC	CASSRRGLTYGYTF
TRBD1	TRBJ1-1	TRBV5-1	NA	TGCGCCAGCAGTCAAAGGGCCGGGACAGGGGGCACGAACACTGAAGCTTTCTTT	CASSQRAGTGGTNTEAFF
TRBD1	TRBJ2-2	TRBV5-6	few	TGTGCCAGCAGAGACAGGGGGCGGAACACCGGGGAGCTGTTTTTT	CASRDRGRNTGELFF
TRBD2	TRBJ2-5	TRBV9	NA	TGTGCCAGCAATTTAGCGGGGAGGGCAGAGACCCAGTACTTC	CASNLAGRAETQYF
TRBD1	TRBJ1-1	TRBV7-8	NA	TGTGCCAGCAGCTCGAGGACAGGGCGAGCTTTCTTT	CASSSRTGRAFF
TRBD2	TRBJ2-1	TRBV30	NA	TGTGCCTGGAGAACAAAAGTAGCGGGAGGGTCCAATGAGCAGTTCTTC	CAWRTKVAGGSNEQFF
NA	TRBJ1-3	TRBV25-1	few	TGTGCCAGCAGTGAACAGGGTTCTGGAAACACCATATATTTT	CASSEQGSGNTIYF
TRBD2	TRBJ2-1	TRBV10-1	few	TGCGCCAGCAGTGCTAGCGGGAGTGAATACAATGAGCAGTTCTTC	CASSASGSEYNEQFF
TRBD1	TRBJ1-2	TRBV2	NA	TGTGCCAGCAGGGACAGGGACTATGGCTACACCTTC	CASRDRDYGYTF
NA	TRBJ2-3	TRBV6-4	few	TGTGCCAGCAGCCCCGAGGAGCGGACTAGCACAGATACGCAGTATTTT	CASSPEERTSTDTQYF
NA	TRBJ2-7	TRBV28	NA	TGTGCCAGCAGTATCAGGGATCCCACCTACGAGCAGTACTTC	CASSIRDPTYEQYF
TRBD2	TRBJ2-1	TRBV14	NA	TGTGCCAGCAGCCACACTAGCGGGAGGCCCCGGGAATCCTACAATGAGCAGTTCTTC	CASSHTSGRPRESYNEQFF
NA	TRBJ1-5	TRBV7-9	NA	TGTGCCAGCAGCTCAGACAGAAACAATCAGCCCCAGCATTTT	CASSSDRNNQPQHF
NA	TRBJ2-2	TRBV5-1	NA	TGCGCCAGCAGCTTGTTGGGACTCACCGGGGAGCTGTTTTTT	CASSLLGLTGELFF
NA	TRBJ2-1	TRBV7-6	NA	TGTGCCAGCAGCCCTATCCCTCCAGGGGATTACAATGAGCAGTTCTTC	CASSPIPPGDYNEQFF
TRBD1	TRBJ1-2	TRBV5-6	NA	TGTGCCAGCAGCCGAGACAGGGGGCGGTACGGCTATGGCTACACCTTC	CASSRDRGRYGYGYTF
TRBD2	TRBJ2-5	TRBV9	NA	TGTGCCAGCAGCGTCTCTAGCGGGAGCTTCCAAGAGACCCAGTACTTC	CASSVSSGSFQETQYF
TRBD2	TRBJ2-7	TRBV5-4	NA	TGTGCCAGCAGCCCGAGTCTACTAGCGGGAGGGCTCTACGAGCAGTACTTC	CASSPSLLAGGLYEQYF
NA	TRBJ2-7	TRBV15	NA	TGTGCCACCAGCAGTTCCCGCTACGAGCAGTACTTC	CATSSSRYEQYF
NA	TRBJ1-5	TRBV29-1	NA	TGCAGCGTCGCAGACGGGGTGCTTGGCAATCAGCCCCAGCATTTT	CSVADGVLGNQPQHF
NA	TRBJ1-1	TRBV7-8	NA	TGTGCCAGCAGCGGCAGGACAGTCATGAACACTGAAGCTTTCTTT	CASSGRTVMNTEAFF
TRBD2	TRBJ2-1	TRBV10-3	NA	TGTGCCATCAGTGGGGGGACTAGCGGGAGCAATGAGCAGTTCTTC	CAISGGTSGSNEQFF
NA	TRBJ2-7	TRBV7-9	NA	TGTGCCAGCAGCTTAGACCTAGCCCCCTACGAGCAGTACTTC	CASSLDLAPYEQYF
NA	TRBJ1-1	TRBV19	NA	TGTGCCAGTAGTATAGATTGGGCCAGGGGAGAAAACACTGAAGCTTTCTTT	CASSIDWARGENTEAFF
NA	TRBJ1-4	TRBV4-3	NA	TGCGCCAGCAGCCCCCGAGCGATTCGAAATGAAAAACTGTTTTTT	CASSPRAIRNEKLFF
TRBD1	TRBJ2-5	TRBV28	NA	TGTGCCAGCGGGACAGGCCGAACGGGGACCCAGTACTTC	CASGTGRTGTQYF
NA	TRBJ2-7	TRBV9	few	TGTGCCAGCAGCGTAACTGAATTTAGCCGATTCAGCGACTACGAGCAGTACTTC	CASSVTEFSRFSDYEQYF
TRBD2	TRBJ2-3	TRBV28	once	TGTGCCAGCATCCTCTCCCCCGGGAGGCAGTGGGTAGGGAGCACAGATACGCAGTATTTT	CASILSPGRQWVGSTDTQYF
NA	TRBJ1-2	TRBV9	NA	TGTGCCAGCAGCGATCTCTGGGCAGGTTATGGCTACACCTTC	CASSDLWAGYGYTF
NA	TRBJ1-2	TRBV29-1	NA	TGCAGCACACCAGGGGCTAACTATGGCTACACCTTC	CSTPGANYGYTF
TRBD1	TRBJ1-3	TRBV7-8	few	TGTGCCAGCAGCTCCAGGGGGGCCGGAAACACCATATATTTT	CASSSRGAGNTIYF
NA	TRBJ1-3	TRBV7-2	NA	TGTGCCAGCAGCTTAGCATGGGGCATCTCTGGAAACACCATATATTTT	CASSLAWGISGNTIYF
TRBD1	TRBJ2-6	TRBV5-8	few	TGTGCCAGCAGCTTATTCCGGGACAGGGTCCGCTCTGGGGCCAACGTCCTGACTTTC	CASSLFRDRVRSGANVLTF
NA	TRBJ2-1	TRBV27	NA	TGTGCCAGCAGTTTTGCGTCGATCTACAATGAGCAGTTCTTC	CASSFASIYNEQFF
TRBD2	TRBJ2-2	TRBV7-6	NA	TGTGCCAGCAGCCCCCGGGGGGCCGGGGAGCTGTTTTTT	CASSPRGAGELFF
TRBD2	TRBJ2-1	TRBV4-3	NA	TGCGCCAGCAGCCCCGGACTAGCGGGAGTCGATGAGCAGTTCTTC	CASSPGLAGVDEQFF
NA	TRBJ2-1	TRBV27	NA	TGTGCCAGCAGTTTATCGGGGCAGGTCTCCTACAATGAGCAGTTCTTC	CASSLSGQVSYNEQFF
NA	TRBJ2-7	TRBV28	NA	TGTGCCAGCAGGACCCCTACTAGACCCGTCCACGAGCAGTACTTC	CASRTPTRPVHEQYF
NA	TRBJ1-1	TRBV2	NA	TGTGCCAGCAGTGATGCAGGGGACACTGAAGCTTTCTTT	CASSDAGDTEAFF